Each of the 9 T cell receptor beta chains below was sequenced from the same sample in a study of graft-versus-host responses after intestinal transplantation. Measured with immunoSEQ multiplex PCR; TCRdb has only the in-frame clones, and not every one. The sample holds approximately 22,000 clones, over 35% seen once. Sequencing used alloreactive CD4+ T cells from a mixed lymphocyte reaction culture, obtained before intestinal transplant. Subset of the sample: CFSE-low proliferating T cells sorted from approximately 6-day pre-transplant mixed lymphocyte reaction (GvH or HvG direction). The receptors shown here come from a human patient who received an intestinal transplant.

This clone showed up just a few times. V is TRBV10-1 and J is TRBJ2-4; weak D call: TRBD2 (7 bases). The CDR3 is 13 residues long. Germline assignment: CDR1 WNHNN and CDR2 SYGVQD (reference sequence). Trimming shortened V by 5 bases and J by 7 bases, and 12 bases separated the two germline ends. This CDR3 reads CASSPGGPNIQYF. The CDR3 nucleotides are TGCGCCAGCAGTCCGGGGGGCCCGAACATTCAGTACTTC.

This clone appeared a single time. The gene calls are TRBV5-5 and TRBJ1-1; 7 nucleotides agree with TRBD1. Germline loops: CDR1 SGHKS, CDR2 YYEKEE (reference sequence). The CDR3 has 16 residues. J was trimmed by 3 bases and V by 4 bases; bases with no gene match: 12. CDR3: CASSLLKTGFDTEAFF. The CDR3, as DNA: TGTGCCAGCAGCCTGCTCAAGACAGGGTTTGACACTGAAGCTTTCTTT.

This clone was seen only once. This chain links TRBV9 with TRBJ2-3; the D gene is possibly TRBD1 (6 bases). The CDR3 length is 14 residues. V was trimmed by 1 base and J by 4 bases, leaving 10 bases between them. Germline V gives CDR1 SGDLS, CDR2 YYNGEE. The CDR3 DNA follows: TGTGCCAGCAGCGTAATGGGGGCCTCAGATACGCAGTATTTT. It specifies CASSVMGASDTQYF.

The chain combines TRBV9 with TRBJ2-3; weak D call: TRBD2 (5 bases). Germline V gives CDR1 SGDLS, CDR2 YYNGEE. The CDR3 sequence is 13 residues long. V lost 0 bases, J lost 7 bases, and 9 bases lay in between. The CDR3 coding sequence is TGTGCCAGCAGCGTAGGGCTAGCTAATACGCAGTATTTT. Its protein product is CASSVGLANTQYF.

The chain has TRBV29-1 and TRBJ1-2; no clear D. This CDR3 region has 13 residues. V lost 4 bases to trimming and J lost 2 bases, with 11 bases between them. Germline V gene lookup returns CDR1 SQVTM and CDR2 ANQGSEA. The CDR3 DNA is TGCAGCGTTGGGGCACAGCAAAACTATGGCTACACCTTC. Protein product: CSVGAQQNYGYTF.

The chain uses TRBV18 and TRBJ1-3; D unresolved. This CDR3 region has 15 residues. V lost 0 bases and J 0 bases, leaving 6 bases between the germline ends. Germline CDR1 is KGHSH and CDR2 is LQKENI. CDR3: CASSPPVASGNTIYF. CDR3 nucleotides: TGTGCCAGCTCACCACCGGTAGCCTCTGGAAACACCATATATTTT.

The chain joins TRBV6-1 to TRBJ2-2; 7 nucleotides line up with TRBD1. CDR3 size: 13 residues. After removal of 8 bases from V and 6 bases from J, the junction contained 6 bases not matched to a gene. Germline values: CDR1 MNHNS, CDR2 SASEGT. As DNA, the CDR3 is TGTGCCAGCCGGCCAGGGGGATCCGGGGAGCTGTTTTTT. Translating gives CASRPGGSGELFF.

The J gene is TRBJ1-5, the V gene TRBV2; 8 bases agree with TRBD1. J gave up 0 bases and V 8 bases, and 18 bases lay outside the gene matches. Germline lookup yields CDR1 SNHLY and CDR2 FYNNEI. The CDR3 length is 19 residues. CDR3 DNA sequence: TGTGCCAGCGGACCCCTTACGACAGGGGATGGGTATAGCAATCAGCCCCAGCATTTT. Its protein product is CASGPLTTGDGYSNQPQHF.

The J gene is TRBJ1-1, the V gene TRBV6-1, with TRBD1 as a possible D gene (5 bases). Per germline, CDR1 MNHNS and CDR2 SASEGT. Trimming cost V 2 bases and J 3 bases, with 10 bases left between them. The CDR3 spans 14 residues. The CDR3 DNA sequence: TGTGCCAGCAGTGAAATATGGGGGGACACTGAAGCTTTCTTT. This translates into CASSEIWGDTEAFF.